Presented here are 26 T cell receptor beta chains from one specimen sequenced in a study of blood T cell repertoires in COVID-19. TCRdb's table, derived via immunoSEQ multiplex PCR, lists solely in-frame clones and lacks some. The sample has 140,000 to 150,000 clones, 88% seen once. The sequencing sample was made of peripheral blood. These receptors all come from a man between 60 and 75 years old with active or convalescent COVID-19.

CDR3 in amino acids: CASSLGQGFKNIQYF. The CDR3 DNA reads TGCGCCAGCAGCCTCGGACAGGGGTTTAAGAACATTCAGTACTTC. The rearrangement links TRBV4-1 to TRBJ2-4; 9 nucleotides agree with TRBD1. The V and J ends lost 4 bases and 7 bases, in that order; junction bases with no gene match: 8. This CDR3 has 15 residues. Germline V gives CDR1 MGHRA, CDR2 YSYEKL.

This clone came up a few times. The J gene is TRBJ1-3, the V gene TRBV5-1; 11 bases map to TRBD1. Germline assignment: CDR1 SGHRS and CDR2 YFSETQ. CDR3 size: 16 residues. Trimming removed 7 bases from V and 4 bases from J; junction bases left unmatched: 10. The CDR3 reads CASRAGDRGTGNTIYF. CDR3 sequence (DNA): TGCGCCAGCCGAGCTGGGGACAGGGGGACGGGAAACACCATATATTTT.

The chain recombines TRBV28 with TRBJ1-1; D is possibly TRBD1 (5 bases). V lost 5 bases and J lost 9, with 19 bases in between. Germline assignment: CDR1 MDHEN and CDR2 SYDVKM. This CDR3 has 14 amino acids. DNA for the CDR3: TGTGCCAGCAGTGGAGGGACTGAACCTCATAAAGCTTTCTTT. It codes for CASSGGTEPHKAFF.

V is TRBV7-9 and J is TRBJ1-5, with D tentatively TRBD1 (6 bases). Germline loops: CDR1 SEHNR, CDR2 FQNEAQ (reference sequence). CDR3 length: 14 residues. V dropped 5 bases and J dropped 5 bases, with 13 bases sitting between them. The CDR3: CASSNRDKYQPQHF. DNA for the CDR3: TGTGCCAGCAGCAACCGGGACAAGTATCAGCCCCAGCATTTT.

This chain connects TRBV14 to TRBJ2-7; no clear D. The CDR3 is 10 amino acids. Per germline, CDR1 SGHDN and CDR2 FVKESK. V was shortened by 2 bases and J by 9 bases, with 5 bases between the two germline ends. As DNA, the CDR3 is TGTGCCAGCAGCCAAACGGTGCAGTACTTC. This sequence encodes CASSQTVQYF.

This chain connects TRBV5-6 to TRBJ2-1; no clear D. CDR3 length equals 11 residues. Trimming shortened V by 4 bases and J by 4 bases, and 3 bases separated the two germline ends. Germline CDR1 reads SGHDT; CDR2 reads YYEEEE. Written as DNA, the CDR3 is TGTGCCAGCAGCCAATACAATGAGCAGTTCTTC. Translation gives CASSQYNEQFF.

V gene TRBV29-1 combines with J gene TRBJ2-5; weak D call: TRBD1 (5 bases). The CDR3 sequence is 15 residues long. V lost 0 bases, J lost 1 base, and 12 bases lay in between. The germline V gene has CDR1 SQVTM and CDR2 ANQGSEA. CDR3 nucleotide sequence: TGCAGCGTTGAAGATCACAGGTCTATCCAAGAGACCCAGTACTTC. Residues: CSVEDHRSIQETQYF. The full variable domain, rest sourced from reference TRBV29-1 and TRBJ2-5, is SAVISQKPSRDICQRGTSLTIQCQVDSQVTMMFWYRQQPGQSLTLIATANQGSEATYESGFVIDKFPISRPNLTFSTLTVSNMSPEDSSIYLCSVEDHRSIQETQYFGPGTRLLVL.

Written as DNA, the CDR3 is TGTGCCAGCAGCCTGTGGGACAGGGGGTCCTTTTACGAGCAGTACTTC. As protein: CASSLWDRGSFYEQYF. The chain links TRBV7-6 to TRBJ2-7; 11 bases line up with TRBD1. Trimming at V came to 5 bases and at J to 4 bases, leaving 10 bases not matched to a gene. Germline assignment: CDR1 SGHVS and CDR2 FNYEAQ. The CDR3 runs to 16 residues.

The CDR3, as DNA: TGTGCCAGCAGCTTGGAACAGGGTCGGACCGGGGAGCTGTTTTTT. This sequence encodes CASSLEQGRTGELFF. The genes are TRBV5-6 and TRBJ2-2; perhaps TRBD1 as D (6 bases). Trimming stripped 0 bases from V and 5 bases from J, with 11 bases between. The germline CDR1 and CDR2 sequences are SGHDT and YYEEEE. This CDR3 region has 15 residues. The variable domain in full, with the rest retrieved from reference TRBV5-6 and TRBJ2-2, is DAGVTQSPTHLIKTRGQQVTLRCSPKSGHDTVSWYQQALGQGPQFIFQYYEEEERQRGNFPDRFSGHQFPNYSSELNVNALLLGDSALYLCASSLEQGRTGELFFGEGSRLTVL.

The CDR3 protein is CASSKTGAGSNQPQHF. The CDR3 nucleotides read TGTGCCAGTAGTAAAACAGGGGCGGGCAGCAATCAGCCCCAGCATTTT. This chain connects TRBV19 to TRBJ1-5, with 7 bases lining up with TRBD1. The germline V gene encodes CDR1 LNHDA and CDR2 SQIVND (reference sequence). The V and J ends lost 4 bases and 1 base, in that order; junction bases with no gene match: 7. The CDR3 has 16 amino acids.

This sequence joins TRBV28 and TRBJ1-6; possible D gene TRBD1, 6 bases. Between the trimmed V and J ends, which lost 6 bases and 10 bases, there was a span of 16 bases. Germline CDR1 and CDR2: MDHEN and SYDVKM. There are 14 residues in the CDR3. DNA for the CDR3: TGTGCCAGCAGGTGGACAGCTCAGGGGTCACCCCTCCACTTT. Protein: CASRWTAQGSPLHF.

The V and J genes are TRBV18 and TRBJ2-4, with 9 bases identical to TRBD1. The CDR3 has 16 residues. Germline CDR1 KGHSH, CDR2 LQKENI. V trimming: 2 bases; J trimming: 0 bases; junction bases outside the gene matches: 2. Written as DNA, the CDR3 is TGTGCCAGCTCACCAAGGGACAGGGTAGCCAAAAACATTCAGTACTTC. This codes for CASSPRDRVAKNIQYF.

The rearrangement joins TRBV9 to TRBJ1-2, with D perhaps matching TRBD1 (5 bases). This CDR3 spans 12 amino acids. V lost 4 bases and J 4 bases, leaving 8 bases between the germline ends. Germline CDR1 SGDLS, CDR2 YYNGEE. CDR3 loop: CASSPGGYGYTF. The CDR3, as DNA: TGTGCCAGCAGCCCGGGGGGCTATGGCTACACCTTC.

V is TRBV11-1 and J is TRBJ2-7; 9 nucleotides match TRBD2. CDR1 and CDR2 from the germline V gene are SGHAT and FQDESV (reference sequence). The CDR3 has 15 residues. The V gene end was trimmed by 5 bases and the J gene end by 1 base; junction bases not matched to a gene: 6. The CDR3 is CASSKTGLASYEQYF. The DNA of the CDR3 is TGTGCCAGCAGCAAAACCGGACTAGCGTCCTACGAGCAGTACTTC.

This chain links TRBV2 with TRBJ1-4; 9 bases are shared with TRBD1. V lost 6 bases to trimming and J lost 7 bases; unmatched junction nucleotides: 12. This CDR3 is 16 amino acids long. CDR1 and CDR2 from the germline V gene are SNHLY and FYNNEI. CDR3: CASRPFLGQGSEKLFF. The CDR3 bases are TGTGCCAGCAGACCATTCTTAGGACAGGGGAGTGAAAAACTGTTTTTT.

The chain couples TRBV7-2 to TRBJ2-7; D is perhaps TRBD1 (5 bases). V was trimmed by 3 bases and J by 7 bases, leaving 13 bases between them. The germline CDR1 and CDR2 sequences are SGHTA and FQGNSA. CDR3 length: 13 residues. The CDR3 region has the DNA TGTGCCAGCAGCTTGGGGCCAGAAGGGGAGCAGTACTTC. Its protein is CASSLGPEGEQYF.

The chain recombines TRBV19 with TRBJ2-4, with D tentatively TRBD2 (6 bases). Germline-derived CDR1 and CDR2 are LNHDA and SQIVND (reference sequence). Trimming stripped 6 bases from V and 1 base from J, with 13 bases between. The CDR3 extends over 15 amino acids. CDR3: CASSAVREAKNIQYF. For the CDR3, the DNA is TGTGCCAGTAGCGCCGTCCGGGAGGCCAAAAACATTCAGTACTTC.

This chain connects TRBV7-3 to TRBJ2-1; TRBD2 might be the D (5 bases). CDR3 size: 15 residues. Looked up from germline, CDR1 is SGHTA and CDR2 is FQGTGA. Between the trimmed V and J ends, which lost 5 bases and 7 bases, there was a span of 18 bases. The CDR3 nucleotides read TGTGCCAGCAGCCGACTCCTGGGAGTTGGAAATGAGCAGTTCTTC. This translates into CASSRLLGVGNEQFF.

J is TRBJ2-7 and V is TRBV4-3, with TRBD1 as a possible D gene (6 bases). The V end was cut by 1 base, the J end by 4 bases, with 11 bases between. Germline V CDR1 and CDR2: LGHNA, YSLEER. The CDR3 extends over 14 amino acids. This CDR3 reads CASSQAWGTYEQYF. The CDR3 DNA follows: TGCGCCAGCAGCCAAGCGTGGGGGACATACGAGCAGTACTTC.

In this sample, this clone turned up once. The genes are TRBV5-6 and TRBJ1-4; 8 bases fit TRBD1. J gave up 0 bases and V 0 bases, and 1 base lay outside the gene matches. The CDR3 consists of 16 residues. CDR1 is SGHDT, CDR2 YYEEEE, per germline. CDR3 coding DNA: TGTGCCAGCAGCTTGGCGACAGGGGCAACTAATGAAAAACTGTTTTTT. This translates into CASSLATGATNEKLFF.

The chain has TRBV6-2 or TRBV6-3 and TRBJ1-5; tentatively, D is TRBD1 (5 bases). Germline V gives CDR1 MNHEY, CDR2 SVGEGT. Deletions cut 6 bases from V and 0 bases from J, with 15 bases between. CDR3 length: 16 amino acids. DNA of the CDR3: TGTGCCAGCAGCCAGAAACCGGACATTAGCAATCAGCCCCAGCATTTT. Encoded protein: CASSQKPDISNQPQHF.

The genes are TRBV28 and TRBJ1-5, with 7 nucleotides matching TRBD1. The V segment lost 6 bases and the J segment 6 bases; nucleotides outside the gene matches: 5. This CDR3 comprises 13 residues. Germline loops: CDR1 MDHEN, CDR2 SYDVKM. The CDR3 here is CASREGAGQPQHF. In nucleotides, the CDR3 is TGTGCCAGCAGAGAGGGGGCGGGTCAGCCCCAGCATTTT.

The CDR3 DNA is TGTGCCAGTAGCGCAGGGCCGAAGGGAAACACCATATATTTT. It encodes CASSAGPKGNTIYF. This sequence joins TRBV19 and TRBJ1-3, with D tentatively TRBD1 (5 bases). The CDR3 length is 14 residues. Between the trimmed V and J ends, which lost 6 bases and 4 bases, there was a span of 13 bases. Germline V lookup: CDR1 LNHDA, CDR2 SQIVND (reference sequence).

This chain joins TRBV28 and TRBJ2-6, with 14 bases fitting TRBD2. Germline V gene data show CDR1 as MDHEN and CDR2 as SYDVKM. The CDR3 loop spans 21 amino acids. V was clipped by 4 bases and J by 5 bases; unmatched bases: 16. CDR3 DNA sequence: TGTGCCAGCAGTTCCGACGGACTAGCGGGAGGTACCGGTCCTAGGGCCAACGTCCTGACTTTC. Encoded protein: CASSSDGLAGGTGPRANVLTF.

The chain has TRBV18 and TRBJ2-7; 8 positions match TRBD1. V lost 2 bases to trimming and J lost 5 bases; unmatched junction nucleotides: 5. The germline CDR1 and CDR2 sequences are KGHSH and LQKENI. The CDR3 runs to 14 residues. The CDR3 reads CASSPDRGSDEQYF. The CDR3 DNA reads TGTGCCAGCTCACCAGACAGGGGCTCTGACGAGCAGTACTTC.

V usage is TRBV2 and J usage is TRBJ1-2; D may be TRBD1 (5 bases). The CDR3 loop spans 14 amino acids. Germline V lookup: CDR1 SNHLY, CDR2 FYNNEI. The V and J ends lost 6 bases and 7 bases respectively, with 18 bases between them. For the CDR3, the DNA is TGTGCCAGCAGCCCGCCGGGGGAAAGGGTTGGCTACACCTTC. Residues: CASSPPGERVGYTF.